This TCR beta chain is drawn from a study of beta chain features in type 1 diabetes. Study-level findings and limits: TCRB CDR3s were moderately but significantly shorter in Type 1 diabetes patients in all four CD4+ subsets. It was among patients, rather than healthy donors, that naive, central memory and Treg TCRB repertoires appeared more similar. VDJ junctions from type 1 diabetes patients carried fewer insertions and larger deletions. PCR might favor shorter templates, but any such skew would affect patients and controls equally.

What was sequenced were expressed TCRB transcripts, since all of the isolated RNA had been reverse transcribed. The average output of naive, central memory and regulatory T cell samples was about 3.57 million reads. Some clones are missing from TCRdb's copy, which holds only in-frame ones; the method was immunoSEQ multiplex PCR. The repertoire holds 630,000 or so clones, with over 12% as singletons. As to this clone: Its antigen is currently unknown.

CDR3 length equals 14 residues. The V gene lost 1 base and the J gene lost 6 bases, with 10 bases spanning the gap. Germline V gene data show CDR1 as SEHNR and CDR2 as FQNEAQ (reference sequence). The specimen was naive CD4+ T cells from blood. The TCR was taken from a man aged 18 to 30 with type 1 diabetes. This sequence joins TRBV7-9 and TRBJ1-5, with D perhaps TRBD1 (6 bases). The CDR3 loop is CASSLEAGVQPQHF. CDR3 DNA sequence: TGTGCCAGCAGCTTAGAGGCAGGGGTTCAGCCCCAGCATTTT.